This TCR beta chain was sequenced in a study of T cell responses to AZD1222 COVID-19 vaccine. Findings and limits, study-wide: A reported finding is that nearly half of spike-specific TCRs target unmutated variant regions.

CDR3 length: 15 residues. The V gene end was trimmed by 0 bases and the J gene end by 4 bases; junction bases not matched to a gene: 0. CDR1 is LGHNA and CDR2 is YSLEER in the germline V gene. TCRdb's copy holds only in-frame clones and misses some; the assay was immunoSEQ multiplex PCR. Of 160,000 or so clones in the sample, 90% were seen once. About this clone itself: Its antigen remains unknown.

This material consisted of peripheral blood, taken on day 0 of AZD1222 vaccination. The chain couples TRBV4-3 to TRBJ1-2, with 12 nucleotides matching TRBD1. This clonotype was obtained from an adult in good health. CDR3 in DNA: TGCGCCAGCAGCCAAGAGGGACAGGGGGCCTATGGCTACACCTTC. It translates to CASSQEGQGAYGYTF.